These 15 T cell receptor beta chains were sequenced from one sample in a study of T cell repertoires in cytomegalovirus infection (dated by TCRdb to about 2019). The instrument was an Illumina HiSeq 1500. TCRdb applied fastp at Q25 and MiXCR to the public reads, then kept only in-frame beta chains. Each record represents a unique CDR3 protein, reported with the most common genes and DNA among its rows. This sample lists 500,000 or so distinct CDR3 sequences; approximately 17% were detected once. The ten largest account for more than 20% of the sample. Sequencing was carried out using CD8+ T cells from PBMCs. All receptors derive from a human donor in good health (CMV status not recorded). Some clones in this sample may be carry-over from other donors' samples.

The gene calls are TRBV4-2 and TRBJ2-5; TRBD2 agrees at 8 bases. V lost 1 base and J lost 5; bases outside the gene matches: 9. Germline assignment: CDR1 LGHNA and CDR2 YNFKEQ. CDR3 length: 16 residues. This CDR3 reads CASSQAPPGGMETQYF. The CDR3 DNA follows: TGTGCCAGCAGCCAAGCCCCCCCGGGAGGGATGGAGACCCAGTACTTC.

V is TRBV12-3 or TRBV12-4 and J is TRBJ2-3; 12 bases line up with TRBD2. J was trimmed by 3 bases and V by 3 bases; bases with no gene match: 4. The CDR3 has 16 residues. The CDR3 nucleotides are TGTGCCAGCAGTTTTCTAGCGGGAGGGTTTACAGATACGCAGTATTTT. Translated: CASSFLAGGFTDTQYF.

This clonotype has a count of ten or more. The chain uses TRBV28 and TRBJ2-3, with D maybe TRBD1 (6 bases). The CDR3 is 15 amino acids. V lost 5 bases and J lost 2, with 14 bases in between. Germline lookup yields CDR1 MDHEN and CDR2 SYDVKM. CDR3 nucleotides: TGTGCCAGCAGTCGTCAACGGGACAACACAGATACGCAGTATTTT. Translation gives CASSRQRDNTDTQYF. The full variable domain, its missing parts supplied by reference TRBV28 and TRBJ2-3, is DVKVTQSSRYLVKRTGEKVFLECVQDMDHENMFWYRQDPGLGLRLIYFSYDVKMKEKGDIPEGYSVSREKKERFSLILESASTNQTSMYLCASSRQRDNTDTQYFGPGTRLTVL.

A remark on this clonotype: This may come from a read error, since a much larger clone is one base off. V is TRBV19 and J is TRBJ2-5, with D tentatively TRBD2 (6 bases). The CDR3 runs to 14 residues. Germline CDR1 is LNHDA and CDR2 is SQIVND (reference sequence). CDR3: CASSTRLEQEIQYF. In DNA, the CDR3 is TGTGCCAGTAGTACTCGACTAGAGCAAGAGATCCAGTACTTC.

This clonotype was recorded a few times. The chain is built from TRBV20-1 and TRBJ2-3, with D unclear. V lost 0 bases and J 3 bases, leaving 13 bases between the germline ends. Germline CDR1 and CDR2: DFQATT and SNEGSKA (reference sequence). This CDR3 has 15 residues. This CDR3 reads CSARDEETGTDTQYF. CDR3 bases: TGCAGTGCTAGAGATGAGGAAACCGGAACAGATACGCAGTATTTT.

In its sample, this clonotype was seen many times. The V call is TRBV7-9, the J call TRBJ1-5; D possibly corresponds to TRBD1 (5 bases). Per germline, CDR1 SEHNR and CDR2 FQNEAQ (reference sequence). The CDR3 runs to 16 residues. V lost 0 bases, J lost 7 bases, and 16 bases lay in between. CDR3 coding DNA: TGTGCCAGCAGCTTAGCCGACAGCCCCCGGGAGCAGCCCCAGCATTTT. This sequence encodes CASSLADSPREQPQHF.

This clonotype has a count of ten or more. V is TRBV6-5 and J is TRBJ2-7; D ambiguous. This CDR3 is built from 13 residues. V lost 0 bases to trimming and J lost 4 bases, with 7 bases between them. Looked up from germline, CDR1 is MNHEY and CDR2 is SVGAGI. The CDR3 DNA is TGTGCCAGCAGTTACTCGATCGTTTACGAGCAGTACTTC. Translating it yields CASSYSIVYEQYF.

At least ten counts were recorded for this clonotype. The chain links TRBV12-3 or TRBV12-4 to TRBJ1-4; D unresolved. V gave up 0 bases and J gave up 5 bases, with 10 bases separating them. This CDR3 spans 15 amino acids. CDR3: CASSLALAGNEKLFF. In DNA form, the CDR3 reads TGTGCCAGCAGTTTAGCGCTAGCCGGGAATGAAAAACTGTTTTTT.

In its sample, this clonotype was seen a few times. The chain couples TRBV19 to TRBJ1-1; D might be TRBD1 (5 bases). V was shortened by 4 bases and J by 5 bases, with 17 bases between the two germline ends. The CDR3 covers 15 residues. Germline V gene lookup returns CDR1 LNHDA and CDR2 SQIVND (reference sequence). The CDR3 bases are TGTGCCAGTAGTACTCCTCTTGAAGGGGAGACTGAAGCTTTCTTT. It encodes CASSTPLEGETEAFF.

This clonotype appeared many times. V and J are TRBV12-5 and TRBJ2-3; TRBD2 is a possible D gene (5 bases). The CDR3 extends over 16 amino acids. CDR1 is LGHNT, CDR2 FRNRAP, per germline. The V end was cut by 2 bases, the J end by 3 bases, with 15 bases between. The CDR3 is CASGLPPGLGTDTQYF. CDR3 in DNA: TGTGCTAGTGGTTTGCCTCCCGGACTTGGGACAGATACGCAGTATTTT.

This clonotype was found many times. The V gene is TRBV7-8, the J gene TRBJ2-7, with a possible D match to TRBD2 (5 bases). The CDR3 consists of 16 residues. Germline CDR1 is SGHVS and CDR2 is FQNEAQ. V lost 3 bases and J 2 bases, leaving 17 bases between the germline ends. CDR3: CASSFPGRGLTYEQYF. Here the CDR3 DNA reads TGTGCCAGCAGCTTTCCGGGCCGCGGACTGACCTACGAGCAGTACTTC.

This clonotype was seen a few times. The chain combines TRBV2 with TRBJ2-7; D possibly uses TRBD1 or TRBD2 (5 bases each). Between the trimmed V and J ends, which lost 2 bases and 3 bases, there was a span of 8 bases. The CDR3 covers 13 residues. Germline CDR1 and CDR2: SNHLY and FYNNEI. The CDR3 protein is CASSERGLYEQYF. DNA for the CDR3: TGTGCCAGCAGTGAACGGGGCCTCTACGAGCAGTACTTC.

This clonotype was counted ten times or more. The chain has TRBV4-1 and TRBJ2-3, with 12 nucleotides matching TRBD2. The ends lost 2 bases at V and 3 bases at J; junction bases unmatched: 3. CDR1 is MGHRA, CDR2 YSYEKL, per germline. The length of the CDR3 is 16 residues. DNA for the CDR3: TGCGCCAGCAGCCAACGACTAGCGGGAGAAACAGATACGCAGTATTTT. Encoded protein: CASSQRLAGETDTQYF.

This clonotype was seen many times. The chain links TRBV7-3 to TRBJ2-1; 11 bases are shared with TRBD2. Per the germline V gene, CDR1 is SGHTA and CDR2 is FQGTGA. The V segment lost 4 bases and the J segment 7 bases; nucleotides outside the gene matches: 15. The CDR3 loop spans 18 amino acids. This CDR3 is CASSSKPLLAGVDNEQFF. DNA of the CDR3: TGTGCCAGCAGCTCAAAGCCCCTACTAGCGGGAGTTGATAATGAGCAGTTCTTC.

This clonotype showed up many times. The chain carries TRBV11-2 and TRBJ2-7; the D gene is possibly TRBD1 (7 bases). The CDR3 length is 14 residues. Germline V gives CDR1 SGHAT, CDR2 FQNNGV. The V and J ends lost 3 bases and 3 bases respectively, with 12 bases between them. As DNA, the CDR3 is TGTGCCAGCAGCTTTTCCAGGGGGGACTACGAGCAGTACTTC. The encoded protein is CASSFSRGDYEQYF.